A single sample is the source of the 8 T cell receptor beta chains below, sequenced in a study of a mutant IDH1 vaccine in newly diagnosed glioma. These receptors' antigens are unknown. Time point of the sample: week 35, safety follow-up. Every single dose of the vaccine, 300 ug of mutant IDH1 20-mer peptide, came with topical imiquimod. Profiled with immunoSEQ multiplex PCR; TCRdb holds only in-frame clones, not every one. The data hold 40,000 to 45,000 clones, with approximately 80% observed a single time. The sequencing here drew on PBMCs, taken from a glioma patient whose treatment included an IDH1 peptide vaccine. These TCRs come from a woman aged 45-59 years with glioma.

This rearrangement joins TRBV5-1 to TRBJ2-3; TRBD2 might be the D (6 bases). V shed 1 base and J shed 5 bases, with 17 bases lying between them. Per the germline V gene, CDR1 is SGHRS and CDR2 is YFSETQ. The CDR3 is made up of 16 amino acids. The CDR3 loop reads CASSLQPGLGGDTQYF. The CDR3 DNA reads TGCGCCAGCAGCTTGCAGCCAGGGCTGGGGGGAGATACGCAGTATTTT.

The chain couples TRBV9 to TRBJ1-2, with 8 bases identical to TRBD1. The ends lost 0 bases at V and 8 bases at J; junction bases unmatched: 3. Germline lookup yields CDR1 SGDLS and CDR2 YYNGEE. CDR3 length equals 13 residues. The CDR3 reads CASSVGTGYGYTF. The DNA of the CDR3 is TGTGCCAGCAGCGTAGGGACAGGGTACGGCTACACCTTC. The full variable domain, with the rest looked up from reference TRBV9 and TRBJ1-2, is DSGVTQTPKHLITATGQRVTLRCSPRSGDLSVYWYQQSLDQGLQFLIQYYNGEERAKGNILERFSAQQFPDLHSELNLSSLELGDSALYFCASSVGTGYGYTFGSGTRLTVV.

This sequence joins TRBV19 and TRBJ1-5; D ambiguous. CDR3 size: 14 residues. V lost 7 bases and J 0 bases, leaving 10 bases between the germline ends. Germline CDR1 LNHDA, CDR2 SQIVND (reference sequence). The CDR3 protein is CASTPEYSNQPQHF. The CDR3 nucleotides read TGTGCCAGTACCCCCGAGTATAGCAATCAGCCCCAGCATTTT.

This clone came up once. The rearrangement uses TRBV4-2 and TRBJ2-5, with 7 bases matching TRBD1. CDR3 length equals 15 residues. Losses at the gene ends were 1 base for V and 1 base for J; bases not matched to a gene: 3. The V gene's germline CDR1 is LGHNA and CDR2 YNFKEQ. Here the CDR3 DNA reads TGTGCCAGCAGCCAAGGGGCAGGGGGCCAAGAGACCCAGTACTTC. The encoded protein is CASSQGAGGQETQYF.

This clone turned up a few times. V is TRBV6-1 and J is TRBJ1-3; no clear D. The CDR3 loop spans 13 amino acids. V dropped 0 bases and J dropped 1 base, with 1 base sitting between them. Germline V CDR1 and CDR2: MNHNS, SASEGT. The CDR3 nucleotides are TGTGCCAGCAGTGAAGCTTCTGGAAACACCATATATTTT. Translation gives CASSEASGNTIYF.

Concerning this clone: Its ends do not fully match the called genes, so a read error is possible. The chain carries TRBV10-3 and TRBJ1-6; D is possibly TRBD1 (6 bases). CDR1 is ENHRY and CDR2 is SYGVKD in the germline V gene. This CDR3 is 15 amino acids long. The CDR3 loop is CAIRESGVGYSPLHF. CDR3 sequence (DNA): TGTGCCATCAGGGAGTCAGGGGTAGGATATTCACCCCTCCACTTT.

This chain uses TRBV4-2 with TRBJ2-5, with D perhaps matching TRBD1 or TRBD2 (6 bases each). Germline V gene lookup returns CDR1 LGHNA and CDR2 YNFKEQ. The CDR3 sequence is 18 residues long. The V end lost 0 bases, the J end lost 4 bases, and 21 bases lay between the germline ends. The chain's CDR3 is CASSQDLMGGGGVETQYF. As DNA, the CDR3 is TGTGCCAGCAGCCAAGATCTAATGGGGGGCGGCGGGGTAGAGACCCAGTACTTC.

J is TRBJ1-5 and V is TRBV18; TRBD1 agrees at 8 bases. The CDR3 is made up of 17 amino acids. Trimming took 2 bases from V and 3 from J; bases not matched to a gene: 9. Germline V gene lookup returns CDR1 KGHSH and CDR2 LQKENI. This chain's CDR3 is CASSPATGDRNNQPQHF. CDR3 DNA: TGTGCCAGCTCACCAGCGACAGGGGACAGGAACAATCAGCCCCAGCATTTT.